These 29 T cell receptor beta chains were all obtained from the same sample, sequenced in a study of patients and donors after allogeneic stem cell transplantation. One entry per CDR3 protein results from TCRdb running MiXCR on the RT-PCR reads. Of about 960,000 distinct CDR3 sequences in the sample, roughly 18% are singletons; the top ten hold under 6.5%. Specimen: blood, either unsorted or a sorted T cell fraction (not recorded which). Source of these receptors: a human donor who was either an allogeneic HSCT recipient or a stem cell or donor lymphocyte infusion donor (not recorded which). It is not recorded whose cells these are; they may come from a transplant donor.

This clonotype turned up a few times. V is TRBV9 and J is TRBJ2-7; 7 bases are a match to TRBD2. This CDR3 comprises 14 residues. J gave up 1 base and V 2 bases, and 3 bases lay outside the gene matches. The germline V gene encodes CDR1 SGDLS and CDR2 YYNGEE. Here the CDR3 DNA reads TGTGCCAGCAGCGTTGAGGGACTATCCTACGAGCAGTACTTC. Amino acid sequence: CASSVEGLSYEQYF.

This chain joins TRBV7-8 and TRBJ1-4, with 7 bases lining up with TRBD1. J lost 0 bases, V lost 5 bases, and 3 bases had no gene match. The CDR3 sequence is 15 residues long. The germline V gene encodes CDR1 SGHVS and CDR2 FQNEAQ. The CDR3 sequence is CASSGQAATNEKLFF. CDR3 nucleotides: TGTGCCAGCAGCGGACAGGCGGCAACTAATGAAAAACTGTTTTTT. The variable domain in full, completed from reference TRBV7-8 and TRBJ1-4, reads GAGVSQSPRYKVAKRGQDVALRCDPISGHVSLFWYQQALGQGPEFLTYFQNEAQLDKSGLPSDRFFAERPEGSVSTLKIQRTQQEDSAVYLCASSGQAATNEKLFFGSGTQLSVL.

A few counts support this clonotype. The chain joins TRBV5-1 to TRBJ2-2; D may be TRBD1 or TRBD2 (5 bases each). The germline CDR1 and CDR2 sequences are SGHRS and YFSETQ. The CDR3 runs to 15 residues. Trimming shortened V by 4 bases and J by 2 bases, and 12 bases separated the two germline ends. The CDR3 sequence is CASSARDRNTGELFF. CDR3 in DNA: TGCGCCAGCAGCGCCCGGGACCGAAACACCGGGGAGCTGTTTTTT.

This clonotype showed up just a few times. This chain links TRBV7-8 with TRBJ2-3; D may correspond to TRBD1 or TRBD2 (5 bases each). V was shortened by 1 base and J by 3 bases, with 11 bases between the two germline ends. The CDR3 extends over 15 amino acids. Germline CDR1 SGHVS, CDR2 FQNEAQ. The CDR3 loop reads CASSLGGSPTDTQYF. DNA for the CDR3: TGTGCCAGCAGCTTAGGGGGGAGTCCTACAGATACGCAGTATTTT.

This clonotype was picked up many times. This chain joins TRBV12-3 or TRBV12-4 and TRBJ2-1; TRBD2 matches at 7 bases. The V and J ends lost 6 bases and 6 bases, in that order; junction bases with no gene match: 11. This CDR3 contains 15 residues. The CDR3 bases are TGTGCCAGCAGGCCCGGACTAGAAGTTACCAATGAGCAGTTCTTC. Translating it yields CASRPGLEVTNEQFF.

The chain is built from TRBV2 and TRBJ1-5; D might be TRBD1 (6 bases). Germline CDR1 reads SNHLY; CDR2 reads FYNNEI. The CDR3 sequence is 13 residues long. Trimming took 11 bases from V and 3 from J, leaving 14 bases between them. The CDR3 region has the DNA TGTGCCGGGAACCGGGACACCAATCAGCCCCAGCATTTT. Amino acids: CAGNRDTNQPQHF.

This clonotype appeared once. The gene calls are TRBV28 and TRBJ2-7; TRBD1 might be the D (6 bases). Trimming took 8 bases from V and 2 from J, leaving 19 bases between them. The germline gives CDR1 MDHEN, CDR2 SYDVKM. The CDR3 has 15 amino acids. CDR3: CASERGDTGAYEQYF. The CDR3 region has the DNA TGTGCCAGCGAACGAGGGGACACAGGCGCCTACGAGCAGTACTTC.

This clonotype was observed a few times. The rearrangement uses TRBV5-4 and TRBJ2-5; D not resolved. V shed 5 bases and J shed 2 bases, with 13 bases lying between them. This CDR3 has 14 residues. Germline loops: CDR1 SGHNT, CDR2 YYREEE (reference sequence). This chain's CDR3 is CASRNSLIQETQYF. Written as DNA, the CDR3 is TGTGCCAGCAGGAATAGCCTAATACAAGAGACCCAGTACTTC.

The chain combines TRBV6-6 with TRBJ2-7, with 7 bases aligning to TRBD2. V was pared by 5 bases and J by 9 bases, with 10 bases of the junction left unmatched. CDR3 length equals 13 residues. CDR1 and CDR2 from the germline V gene are MNHNY and SVGAGI (reference sequence). The CDR3 sequence is CASSTTSAQGQYF. In DNA form, the CDR3 reads TGTGCCAGCAGTACCACTAGCGCCCAAGGGCAGTACTTC.

This clonotype was seen repeatedly, ten times or more. The chain joins TRBV29-1 to TRBJ2-4; 7 nucleotides match TRBD2. The CDR3 runs to 11 residues. The V gene's germline CDR1 is SQVTM and CDR2 ANQGSEA. V was pared by 4 bases and J by 10 bases, with 4 bases of the junction left unmatched. CDR3 region: CSVVSGGIQYF. In DNA, the CDR3 is TGCAGCGTTGTTTCCGGGGGGATTCAGTACTTC.

This clonotype was detected a few times. The chain is built from TRBV2 and TRBJ2-1, with 9 bases that match TRBD2. The CDR3 is 15 amino acids. CDR1 and CDR2 from the germline V gene are SNHLY and FYNNEI. V lost 4 bases and J lost 2; bases outside the gene matches: 3. The CDR3 here is CASSVASGAYNEQFF. The CDR3 DNA reads as TGTGCCAGCAGTGTCGCTAGCGGGGCCTACAATGAGCAGTTCTTC.

The rearrangement uses TRBV7-6 and TRBJ1-2, with no clear D. Trimming removed 6 bases from V and 0 bases from J, with 5 bases in between. Germline CDR1 is SGHVS and CDR2 is FNYEAQ. The CDR3 sequence is 12 residues long. For the CDR3, the DNA is TGTGCCAGCAGGGGGACTAACTATGGCTACACCTTC. This gives the protein CASRGTNYGYTF.

In its sample, this clonotype was seen a few times. The V and J genes are TRBV30 and TRBJ1-2, with 9 positions matching TRBD1. The V gene's germline CDR1 is GTSNPN and CDR2 SVGIG (reference sequence). This CDR3 is built from 14 residues. V lost 3 bases, J lost 2 bases, and 4 bases stayed unmatched. In nucleotides, the CDR3 is TGTGCCTGGAGAAGGACAGGGGCGAACTATGGCTACACCTTC. This gives the protein CAWRRTGANYGYTF. Supplemented by reference TRBV30 and TRBJ1-2, the full variable domain reads SQTIHQWPATLVQPVGSPLSLECTVEGTSNPNLYWYRQAAGRGLQLLFYSVGIGQISSEVPQNLSASRPQDRQFILSSKKLLLSDSGFYLCAWRRTGANYGYTFGSGTRLTVV.

V usage is TRBV19 and J usage is TRBJ2-4; weak D call: TRBD1 (6 bases). Germline V gene lookup returns CDR1 LNHDA and CDR2 SQIVND (reference sequence). CDR3 size: 15 residues. Trimming took 9 bases from V and 0 from J, leaving 15 bases between them. The CDR3 region has the DNA TGTGCCAGCGAGGACAGCGCAATAGCCAAAAACATTCAGTACTTC. Translating it yields CASEDSAIAKNIQYF.

This clonotype occurred a few times. V usage is TRBV7-9 and J usage is TRBJ2-7; no definite D call. In germline, CDR1 is SEHNR, CDR2 FQNEAQ (reference sequence). The V end was cut by 3 bases, the J end by 3 bases, with 12 bases between. The CDR3 length is 14 residues. The CDR3 region is CASSLLVDGYEQYF. CDR3 nucleotide sequence: TGTGCCAGCAGCTTGCTTGTGGACGGCTACGAGCAGTACTTC.

This clonotype was seen a handful of times. This chain uses TRBV7-9 with TRBJ2-3; TRBD2 aligns across 9 bases. This CDR3 has 15 amino acids. CDR1 SEHNR and CDR2 FQNEAQ come from the germline V gene (reference sequence). V lost 5 bases, J lost 6 bases, and 9 bases stayed unmatched. CDR3 sequence (DNA): TGTGCCAGCAGCCTGACTAGCGGTCTAAGTGATACGCAGTATTTT. Translating it yields CASSLTSGLSDTQYF.

This chain links TRBV7-2 with TRBJ2-3; 14 bases are shared with TRBD2. The V gene end was trimmed by 5 bases and the J gene end by 10 bases; junction bases not matched to a gene: 5. CDR3 length: 14 residues. Per the germline V gene, CDR1 is SGHTA and CDR2 is FQGNSA. The CDR3, as DNA: TGTGCCAGCAGCGTCCCGGGACTAGCGGGAGCGCAGTATTTT. Residues: CASSVPGLAGAQYF. The whole variable domain, filled in from reference TRBV7-2 and TRBJ2-3, reads GAGVSQSPSNKVTEKGKDVELRCDPISGHTALYWYRQSLGQGLEFLIYFQGNSAPDKSGLPSDRFSAERTGGSVSTLTIQRTQQEDSAVYLCASSVPGLAGAQYFGPGTRLTVL.

The chain joins TRBV2 to TRBJ2-7, with a weak D call TRBD2 (6 bases). Looked up from germline, CDR1 is SNHLY and CDR2 is FYNNEI. This CDR3 contains 15 residues. V shed 4 bases and J shed 2 bases, with 15 bases lying between them. The CDR3 nucleotides read TGTGCCAGCAGTGTCCGACACGGGAGAGCCTACGAGCAGTACTTC. Translated: CASSVRHGRAYEQYF.

The chain employs TRBV20-1 and TRBJ1-5; 9 bases are shared with TRBD1. This CDR3 spans 14 amino acids. V lost 6 bases, J lost 6 bases, and 9 bases stayed unmatched. Germline V gene lookup returns CDR1 DFQATT and CDR2 SNEGSKA (reference sequence). CDR3 sequence: CSAWTGELGQPQHF. The CDR3 DNA reads TGCAGTGCGTGGACAGGGGAACTCGGTCAGCCCCAGCATTTT.

This clonotype was observed a few times. This chain uses TRBV7-3 with TRBJ2-2, with 7 nucleotides matching TRBD2. The CDR3 consists of 14 residues. The V segment lost 4 bases and the J segment 5 bases; nucleotides outside the gene matches: 4. From germline, CDR1 is SGHTA and CDR2 FQGTGA. CDR3 in amino acids: CASSSLAGTGELFF. In DNA, the CDR3 is TGTGCCAGCAGCTCCTTAGCGGGTACCGGGGAGCTGTTTTTT.

This clonotype was recorded at least ten times. The rearrangement joins TRBV12-3 or TRBV12-4 to TRBJ1-4; D remains ambiguous. V shed 7 bases and J shed 5 bases, with 11 bases lying between them. The CDR3 spans 13 residues. CDR3 region: CASKRTANEKLFF. CDR3 in DNA: TGTGCCAGCAAAAGAACAGCGAATGAAAAACTGTTTTTT.

The rearrangement links TRBV18 to TRBJ2-5; a possible D gene is TRBD2 (5 bases). This CDR3 spans 13 amino acids. V shed 3 bases and J shed 5 bases, with 10 bases lying between them. The V gene's germline CDR1 is KGHSH and CDR2 LQKENI. CDR3 protein: CASSPPGGETQYF. Here the CDR3 DNA reads TGTGCCAGCTCACCTCCGGGCGGGGAGACCCAGTACTTC.

The chain combines TRBV25-1 with TRBJ2-1; no clear D. V dropped 6 bases and J dropped 7 bases, with 10 bases sitting between them. CDR1 is MGHDK and CDR2 is SYGVNS in the germline V gene. The CDR3 spans 12 residues. This chain's CDR3 is CASRIGRNEQFF. CDR3 DNA: TGTGCCAGCAGGATAGGTCGTAATGAGCAGTTCTTC.

The chain is built from TRBV27 and TRBJ2-7; D may match TRBD1 or TRBD2 (6 bases each). The CDR3 runs 15 residues. Trimming cost V 5 bases and J 3 bases, with 17 bases left between them. CDR1 and CDR2 from the germline V gene are MNHEY and SMNVEV (reference sequence). This CDR3 is CASSPGAGTRYEQYF. CDR3 coding DNA: TGTGCCAGCAGTCCAGGGGCGGGAACGCGCTACGAGCAGTACTTC.

The chain uses TRBV7-2 and TRBJ2-5, with D perhaps matching TRBD1 (6 bases). In germline, CDR1 is SGHTA, CDR2 FQGNSA. V lost 6 bases and J lost 0, with 11 bases in between. This CDR3 is built from 14 residues. Here the CDR3 DNA reads TGTGCCAGCAGTTTACAGGGATACCAAGAGACCCAGTACTTC. Protein: CASSLQGYQETQYF.

V gene TRBV4-3 combines with J gene TRBJ1-1, with D possibly being TRBD1 (5 bases). Germline-derived CDR1 and CDR2 are LGHNA and YSLEER. With 0 bases removed from V and 0 bases from J, the gap between germline ends came to 11 bases. The CDR3 sequence is 16 residues long. CDR3 in amino acids: CASSQDQGPLNTEAFF. The CDR3 nucleotides read TGCGCCAGCAGCCAAGACCAGGGTCCCCTGAACACTGAAGCTTTCTTT.

This chain joins TRBV5-1 and TRBJ2-5, with TRBD2 matching over 11 bases. CDR1 SGHRS and CDR2 YFSETQ come from the germline V gene. The CDR3 consists of 15 residues. The V segment lost 4 bases and the J segment 0 bases; nucleotides outside the gene matches: 2. DNA for the CDR3: TGCGCCAGCAGCGGGGGACTAGCGGACCAAGAGACCCAGTACTTC. Translation gives CASSGGLADQETQYF.

The chain carries TRBV20-1 and TRBJ2-1; D unclear. Between the trimmed V and J ends, which lost 0 bases and 4 bases, there was a span of 16 bases. CDR1 and CDR2 from the germline V gene are DFQATT and SNEGSKA (reference sequence). This CDR3 spans 16 amino acids. Here the CDR3 reads CSARDQASALYNEQFF. As DNA, the CDR3 is TGCAGTGCTAGAGATCAGGCGTCAGCCCTTTACAATGAGCAGTTCTTC.

The table lists this clonotype with a few counts. V is TRBV20-1 and J is TRBJ1-1; D unresolved. V lost 4 bases to trimming and J lost 1 base, with 13 bases between them. This CDR3 region has 14 residues. The germline V gene encodes CDR1 DFQATT and CDR2 SNEGSKA (reference sequence). CDR3 in amino acids: CSAIETARNTEAFF. The CDR3 region has the DNA TGCAGTGCTATTGAAACAGCACGGAACACTGAAGCTTTCTTT.